This T cell receptor (beta chain) was captured in a study of follicular helper T cells after annual influenza vaccination (dated by TCRdb to 2016 to 2017). For the wider study: After each seasonal influenza vaccination, blood was collected on days 0, 7 and 28. To study recall of cTfh clones, some subjects were followed across successive annual vaccinations spanning the 2013-2014, 2014-2015 and 2015-2016 seasons. One week after vaccination, a second recruited cohort of eleven to twelve subjects (Table S1) displayed a similar ICOS+CD38+ cTfh response. Multi-year samples were available from six subjects, with four subjects covering two vaccination seasons and two subjects covering three seasons. The 2013-2014 samples were cryopreserved, while the 2015 samples were processed right after collection.

The time point tag for this specimen amounts to: 2014-2015 season, 7 days after vaccination. Adults were given seasonal inactivated influenza vaccine (Fluvarix), and sorted blood CD4 subsets were followed by TCRB sequencing before and after vaccination. Subjects were considered eligible if community-dwelling and if influenza vaccine had not been received in the prior 6 months. Influenza vaccine contraindications, substance abuse, HIV/AIDS, active malignancy, immunomodulatory medication and active illness such as respiratory infection were included among the exclusion criteria. At each time point, somewhere between roughly 40 and 110 mL of blood was taken. Circulating Tfh were defined as non-naive CD4+CXCR5+PD-1+ cells, and these cells were sorted into ICOS+CD38+ and ICOS-CD38- fractions. PBMC were isolated using Ficoll-Paque PLUS or SepMate separation. Cell subsets were sorted from PBMC on a BD FACS Aria before DNA extraction.

The method behind the library was the immunoSEQ multiplex PCR assay. Adaptive Biotechnologies carried out TCRB amplification, library preparation, sequencing and preliminary bioinformatics at Survey level resolution. For TCRB sequencing, genomic DNA from the sorted cTfh populations was amplified by multiplex PCR. The authors' pipeline ran thus. In R, clonality was calculated as 1 minus the normalized Shannon entropy, and the Gini index was computed using the R package ineq. The overlap score was defined as the summed counts of shared sequences divided by the total counts of all sequences in both compared samples. Significance of shared clonotypes was assessed by Fisher's exact test, with a theoretical repertoire of 10^7 TCRB sequences assumed. The table was pulled from immuneACCESS by TCRdb, which kept in-frame rearrangements only. Such tables lose some clones; where checked, under half of the loss comes from unresolved V genes, and the rest has no known cause. The DNA gave D and trimming, while V, J and clone size come from that table. For this sample there are several thousand clones; 83% appear just once. The ten largest make up about 2% of the sample.

With regard to this clone: Its antigen remains unidentified. The input lacks base qualities; no much larger clone sits a single base away.

What the research found in general, with its limitations: Only 10-20% of analyzed cells yielded productive TCRB sequences, so sampling of rare clonotypes was not possible. Day 7 ICOS+CD38+ clones were most often found later in ICOS-CD38- cTfh, suggesting that subset may serve as a memory reservoir. ICOS+CD38+ cTfh clonality correlated with the frequency of that population, and its change correlated with the change in circulating plasmablast frequency. Successive annual vaccinations recalled a recurring oligoclonal ICOS+CD38+ cTfh response that included tetramer and AIM influenza-specific clonotypes.

V loses 1 base, J loses 0 bases, and the germline ends lie 11 bases apart. According to the germline V gene, CDR1 reads MGHRA and CDR2 reads YSYEKL. The CDR3 measures 16 amino acids from cysteine to phenylalanine. Only the CDR3 portion is preserved as DNA: 48 bases, with reading frame beginning at the first base. This receptor was taken from an adult who received the influenza vaccine. The chain is encoded by TRBV4-1 joined to TRBJ2-3; 6 matching bases give a weak D call of TRBD2. The source material was CXCR5+ CD38- circulating T follicular helper cells from blood, sampled 7 days after influenza vaccination. The label giving this sample's cell subset or site can be read as: circulating Tfh, non-naive CD4+CXCR5+PD-1+ (ICOS+CD38+ or ICOS-CD38-). The CDR3 has the sequence CASSQGGGESTDTQYF. The sequenced DNA: TGCGCCAGCAGCCAAGGGGGCGGGGAAAGCACAGATACGCAGTATTTT.